This section outlines one T cell receptor beta chain sequence together with its context. Antigen unknown. These data originate in a study of identical twins. Study-wide results and caveats: Interpretation of the results relied on cross-sectional statistical analysis and not on following the same donors. Models underestimated out-of-frame TCR alpha sharing in monozygotic twins.

The length of the CDR3 is 15 residues. The germline V gene has CDR1 DFQATT and CDR2 SNEGSKA (reference sequence). The V end lost 0 bases, the J end lost 1 base, and 12 bases lay between the germline ends. The authors used template switching to add a universal primer site and gave cDNA unique molecular identifiers. MiXCR was run by TCRdb on the 5' RACE reads, yielding one entry per CDR3 protein. The profile covers about 1.7 million distinct CDR3 sequences, with around 33% appearing a single time and over 0.25% taken by the ten largest. This rearrangement joins TRBV20-1 to TRBJ1-1; D gene ambiguous. The receptor was isolated from a newborn girl in good health. The source material was cord blood. In DNA, the CDR3 is TGCAGTGCTAGAGAAAGAGGAAGGGAGAACACTGAAGCTTTCTTT. Its protein product is CSARERGRENTEAFF.